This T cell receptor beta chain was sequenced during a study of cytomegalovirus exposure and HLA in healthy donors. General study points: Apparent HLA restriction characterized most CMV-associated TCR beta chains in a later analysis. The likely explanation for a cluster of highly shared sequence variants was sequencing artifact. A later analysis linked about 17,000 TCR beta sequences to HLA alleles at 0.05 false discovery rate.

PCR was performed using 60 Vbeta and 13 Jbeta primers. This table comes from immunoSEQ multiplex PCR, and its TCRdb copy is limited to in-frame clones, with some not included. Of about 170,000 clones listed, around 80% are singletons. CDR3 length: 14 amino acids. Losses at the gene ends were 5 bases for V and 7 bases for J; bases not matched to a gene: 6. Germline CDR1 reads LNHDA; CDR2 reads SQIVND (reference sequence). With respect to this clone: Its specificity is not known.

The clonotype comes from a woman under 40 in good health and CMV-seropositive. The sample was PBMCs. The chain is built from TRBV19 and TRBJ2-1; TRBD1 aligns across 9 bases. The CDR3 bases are TGTGCCAGTAGTCCGATGGGGACAGGGAATGAGCAGTTCTTC. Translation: CASSPMGTGNEQFF.